This T cell receptor (beta chain) was sequenced during a study of OX40 agonist ivuxolimab in advanced cancers. The wider study: Partial responses were achieved by three patients, of whom one had hepatocellular carcinoma and two had cutaneous melanoma.

Assay: immunoSEQ multiplex PCR; the TCRdb copy retains only in-frame clones and omits some. The sample consists of over 55,000 clones, approximately 90% of them appearing once. V dropped 0 bases and J dropped 3 bases, with 9 bases sitting between them. From germline, CDR1 is SGHRS and CDR2 YFSETQ. This CDR3 is 14 amino acids long. The source of this sequence is an adult with an advanced solid tumor such as melanoma, head and neck, liver or kidney cancer. The sequences come from CD4+ or CD8+ T cells sorted from blood, collected in a trial of the OX40 agonist ivuxolimab. The genes are TRBV5-1 and TRBJ1-1, with D possibly matching TRBD1 (5 bases). CDR3 coding DNA: TGCGCCAGCAGCTTGGACGGGGCGGACACTGAAGCTTTCTTT. This sequence encodes CASSLDGADTEAFF.